These 7 T cell receptor beta chains were sequenced from one sample in a study of blood T cell repertoires in COVID-19. TCRdb's copy holds only in-frame clones and misses some; the assay was immunoSEQ multiplex PCR. Of 150,000 or so clones in the sample, approximately 90% were seen once. The sequencing sample was made of peripheral blood. The receptors were gathered from a man in his sixties with COVID-19, enrolled during active disease.

V is TRBV27 and J is TRBJ1-2, with TRBD1 identical over 9 bases. Per the germline V gene, CDR1 is MNHEY and CDR2 is SMNVEV (reference sequence). This CDR3 is 16 amino acids long. V shed 5 bases and J 4 bases; nucleotides not matched to a gene: 11. CDR3 amino acids: CASSRSSGTGPYGYTF. The CDR3 DNA is TGTGCCAGCAGTCGATCGTCCGGGACAGGGCCCTATGGCTACACCTTC.

This chain uses TRBV14 with TRBJ1-1; no definite D call. V was trimmed by 1 base and J by 6 bases, leaving 15 bases between them. CDR1 is SGHDN and CDR2 is FVKESK in the germline V gene. The CDR3 length is 15 residues. The CDR3 is CASSQGVRRRAEAFF. The CDR3 DNA follows: TGTGCCAGCAGCCAAGGGGTCCGCAGGCGGGCTGAAGCTTTCTTT.

The rearrangement uses TRBV5-1 and TRBJ2-2; 8 bases map to TRBD1. Germline trimming cut 4 bases from V and 1 base from J; bases unmatched to any gene: 3. Germline-derived CDR1 and CDR2 are SGHRS and YFSETQ. This CDR3 has 15 residues. CDR3 sequence reads: CASSADRVNTGELFF. The CDR3 nucleotides read TGCGCCAGCAGCGCGGACAGGGTGAACACCGGGGAGCTGTTTTTT.

The rearrangement links TRBV5-1 to TRBJ2-5; no definite D call. Germline V CDR1 and CDR2: SGHRS, YFSETQ. This CDR3 has 14 residues. The V gene lost 0 bases and the J gene lost 0 bases, with 6 bases spanning the gap. CDR3 region: CASSLGGYQETQYF. DNA for the CDR3: TGCGCCAGCAGCTTGGGCGGTTACCAAGAGACCCAGTACTTC. The full variable domain, its missing parts supplied by reference TRBV5-1 and TRBJ2-5, is KAGVTQTPRYLIKTRGQQVTLSCSPISGHRSVSWYQQTPGQGLQFLFEYFSETQRNKGNFPGRFSGRQFSNSRSEMNVSTLELGDSALYLCASSLGGYQETQYFGPGTRLLVL.

The rearrangement links TRBV30 to TRBJ2-5; 9 bases are shared with TRBD2. The ends lost 0 bases at V and 4 bases at J; junction bases unmatched: 6. From germline, CDR1 is GTSNPN and CDR2 SVGIG (reference sequence). The CDR3 is made up of 15 amino acids. The CDR3 is CAWSVSGGGGETQYF. In DNA, the CDR3 is TGTGCCTGGAGTGTTAGCGGGGGAGGGGGAGAGACCCAGTACTTC.

The rearrangement uses TRBV9 and TRBJ1-2, with D hard to call. The CDR3 has 12 residues. Trimming cost V 0 bases and J 4 bases, with 4 bases left between them. From germline, CDR1 is SGDLS and CDR2 YYNGEE. The CDR3 region is CASSVDSYGYTF. The CDR3 coding sequence is TGTGCCAGCAGCGTAGACAGCTATGGCTACACCTTC.

This clone was counted once. The V and J genes are TRBV19 and TRBJ2-3; D is uncertain. CDR3 size: 14 residues. Germline V lookup: CDR1 LNHDA, CDR2 SQIVND (reference sequence). Trimming pared 0 bases from V and 2 bases from J, leaving 6 bases between. The CDR3 sequence: CASSIDPFTDTQYF. As DNA, the CDR3 is TGTGCCAGTAGTATAGACCCGTTCACAGATACGCAGTATTTT.